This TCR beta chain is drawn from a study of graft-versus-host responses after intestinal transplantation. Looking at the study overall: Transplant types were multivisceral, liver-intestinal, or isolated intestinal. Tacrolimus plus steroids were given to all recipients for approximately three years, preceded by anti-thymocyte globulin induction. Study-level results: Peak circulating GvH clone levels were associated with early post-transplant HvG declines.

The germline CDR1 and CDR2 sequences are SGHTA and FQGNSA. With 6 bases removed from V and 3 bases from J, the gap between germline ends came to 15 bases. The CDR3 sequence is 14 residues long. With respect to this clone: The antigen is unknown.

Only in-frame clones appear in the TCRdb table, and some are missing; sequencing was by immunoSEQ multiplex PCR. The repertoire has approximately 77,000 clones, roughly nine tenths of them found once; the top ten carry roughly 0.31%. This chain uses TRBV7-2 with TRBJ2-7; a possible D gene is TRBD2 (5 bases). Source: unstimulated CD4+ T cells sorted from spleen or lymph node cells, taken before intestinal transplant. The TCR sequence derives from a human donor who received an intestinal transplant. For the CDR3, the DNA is TGTGCCAGCAGTCCCAGGTCGGCGGGCTACGAGCAGTACTTC. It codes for CASSPRSAGYEQYF.